This T cell receptor beta chain was recorded in a study of cytomegalovirus exposure and HLA in healthy donors. This clone has a single count. The target antigen is unknown. The donors were in the approximately 110-subject validation cohort; that cohort was separate from the roughly 730-subject first cohort. General study points: A list of more than 150 TCR beta chains associated with cytomegalovirus was given. As confirmed in vitro, three CMV-associated chains were specific for CMV antigens.

Libraries were prepared by immunoSEQ multiplex PCR; TCRdb keeps only in-frame clonotypes and omits some of them. The data contain about 65,000 clones, about 90% of them singletons. Germline CDR1 and CDR2: SGHRS and YFSETQ. Trimming shortened V by 0 bases and J by 3 bases, and 9 bases separated the two germline ends. This CDR3 spans 14 amino acids. Sequenced: PBMCs. The TCR sequence derives from a woman between 18 and 29 years old in good health and CMV-seronegative. The chain couples TRBV5-1 to TRBJ1-1; D possibly corresponds to TRBD1 (6 bases). CDR3: CASSLGPGDTEAFF. The DNA of the CDR3 is TGCGCCAGCAGCTTGGGGCCAGGGGACACTGAAGCTTTCTTT.